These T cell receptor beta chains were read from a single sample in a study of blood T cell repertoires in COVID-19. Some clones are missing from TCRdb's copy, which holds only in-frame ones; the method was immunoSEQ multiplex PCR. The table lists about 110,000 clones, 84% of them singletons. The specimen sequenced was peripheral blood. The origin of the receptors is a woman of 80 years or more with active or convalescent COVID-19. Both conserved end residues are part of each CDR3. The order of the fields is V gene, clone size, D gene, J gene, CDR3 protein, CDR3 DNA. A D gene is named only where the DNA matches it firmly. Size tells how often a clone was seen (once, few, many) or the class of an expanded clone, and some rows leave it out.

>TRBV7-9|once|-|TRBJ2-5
CASKKPGTPDGTQYF
TGTGCCAGCAAAAAACCCGGGACACCGGATGGGACCCAGTACTTC
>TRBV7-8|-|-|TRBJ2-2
CASSVSETGELFF
TGTGCCAGCAGCGTATCAGAAACCGGGGAGCTGTTTTTT
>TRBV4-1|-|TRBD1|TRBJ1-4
CASSQGGTANEKLFF
TGCGCCAGCAGCCAAGGAGGGACAGCTAATGAGAAACTGTTTTTT
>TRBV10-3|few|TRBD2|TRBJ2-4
CAIRAPGGNIQYF
TGTGCCATCAGGGCCCCGGGGGGGAACATTCAGTACTTC
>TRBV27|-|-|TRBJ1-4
CASSGGATNEKLFF
TGTGCCAGCAGCGGAGGGGCGACTAATGAAAAACTGTTTTTT
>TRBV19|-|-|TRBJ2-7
CASSIRTDYEQYF
TGTGCCAGTAGTATACGAACAGACTACGAGCAGTACTTC
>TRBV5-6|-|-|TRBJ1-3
CASSPTGTISGNTIYF
TGTGCCAGCAGCCCAACCGGGACAATCTCTGGAAACACCATATATTTT
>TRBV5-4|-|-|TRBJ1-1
CASSNDWVTGTEAFF
TGTGCCAGCAGCAATGACTGGGTTACTGGCACTGAAGCTTTCTTT
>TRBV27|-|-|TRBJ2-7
CASRAGGSYEQYF
TGTGCCAGCAGGGCGGGTGGCTCCTACGAGCAGTACTTC
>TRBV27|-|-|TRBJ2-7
CASSSAVPDSSYEQYF
TGTGCCAGCAGTTCGGCAGTCCCGGACAGCTCCTACGAGCAGTACTTC
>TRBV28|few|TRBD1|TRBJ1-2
CASSLGGTGLYGYGYTF
TGTGCCAGCAGTTTAGGGGGGACAGGACTATACGGCTATGGCTACACCTTC
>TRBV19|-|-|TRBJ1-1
CASRGPYPEAFF
TGTGCCAGTAGGGGGCCTTATCCTGAAGCTTTCTTT
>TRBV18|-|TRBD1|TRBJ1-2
CASSPRQGAEANYGYTF
TGTGCCAGCTCACCCCGACAGGGGGCTGAGGCTAACTATGGCTACACCTTC
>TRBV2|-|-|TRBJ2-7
CASKGGYNEQYF
TGTGCCAGCAAAGGCGGTTATAACGAGCAGTACTTC
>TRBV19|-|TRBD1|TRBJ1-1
CASTQGQGNTEAFF
TGTGCCAGTACCCAGGGACAGGGTAACACTGAAGCTTTCTTT
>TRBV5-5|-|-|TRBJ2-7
CASSRDWSSYEQYF
TGTGCCAGCAGCCGAGACTGGAGCTCCTACGAGCAGTACTTC
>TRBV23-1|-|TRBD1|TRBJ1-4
CARSRDRGNEKLFF
TGCGCCAGAAGCCGGGACAGGGGTAATGAAAAACTGTTTTTT
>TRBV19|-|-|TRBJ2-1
CASSRVYLNEQFF
TGTGCCAGCTCCCGGGTCTATTTGAATGAGCAGTTCTTC
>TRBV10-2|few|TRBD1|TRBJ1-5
CASSEATGNQPQHF
TGCGCCAGCAGTGAGGCGACAGGGAATCAGCCCCAGCATTTT
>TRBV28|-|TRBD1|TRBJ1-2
CASSPGTGVLYGYTF
TGTGCCAGCAGTCCGGGGACAGGGGTCCTCTATGGCTACACCTTC
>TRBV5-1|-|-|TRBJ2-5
CASSLVPGGTQETQYF
TGCGCCAGCAGCTTGGTACCAGGGGGGACCCAAGAGACCCAGTACTTC
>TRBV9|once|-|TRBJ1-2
CASSADSSGGYTF
TGTGCCAGCAGCGCAGACAGCTCTGGTGGCTACACCTTC
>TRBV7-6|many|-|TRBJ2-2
CASSPGTGELFF
TGTGCCAGCAGCCCAGGGACCGGGGAGCTGTTTTTT
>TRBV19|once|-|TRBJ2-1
CASNRDFYNEQFF
TGTGCCAGTAACCGGGACTTCTACAATGAGCAGTTCTTC
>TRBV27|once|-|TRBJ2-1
CASSLVEGGSYNEQFF
TGTGCCAGCAGTTTAGTTGAGGGGGGGTCCTACAATGAGCAGTTCTTC
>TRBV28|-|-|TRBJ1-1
CASSSAGSLVATEAFF
TGTGCCAGCAGTTCGGCCGGGAGCTTGGTGGCCACTGAAGCTTTCTTT
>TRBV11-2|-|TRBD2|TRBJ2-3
CASSPRASGSSTDTQYF
TGTGCCAGCAGCCCCAGGGCTAGCGGATCTAGCACAGATACGCAGTATTTT
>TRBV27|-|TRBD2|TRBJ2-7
CASSYGAGSDEQYF
TGTGCCAGCAGTTACGGAGCGGGATCTGACGAGCAGTACTTC
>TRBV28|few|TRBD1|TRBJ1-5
CASSYYRGGQPQHF
TGTGCCAGCAGCTACTACAGGGGCGGACAGCCCCAGCATTTT
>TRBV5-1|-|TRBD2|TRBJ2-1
CASTLGLAGVDEQFF
TGCGCCAGCACCCTGGGACTAGCGGGAGTGGATGAGCAGTTCTTC
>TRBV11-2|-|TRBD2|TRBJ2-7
CASSLGRAGSYEQYF
TGTGCCAGCAGCTTAGGTCGAGCGGGGTCCTACGAGCAGTACTTC
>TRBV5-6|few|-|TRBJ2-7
CASSRYTGLLYEQYF
TGTGCCAGCAGCAGATACACGGGACTCCTCTACGAGCAGTACTTC
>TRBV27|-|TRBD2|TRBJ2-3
CASRVAGGPPDTQYF
TGTGCCAGCAGGGTAGCGGGAGGGCCCCCAGATACGCAGTATTTT
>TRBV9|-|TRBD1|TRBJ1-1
CASSVGTANTEAFF
TGTGCCAGCAGCGTCGGGACAGCGAACACTGAAGCTTTCTTT
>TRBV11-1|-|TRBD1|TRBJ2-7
CASSGGTGPYEQYF
TGTGCCAGCAGTGGCGGGACAGGCCCATACGAGCAGTACTTC
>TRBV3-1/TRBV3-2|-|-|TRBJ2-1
CASSQAPEAEQFF
TGTGCCAGCAGCCAAGCTCCCGAAGCTGAGCAGTTCTTC
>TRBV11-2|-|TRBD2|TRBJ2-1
CASSPGRAHYNEQFF
TGTGCCAGCAGCCCCGGGAGGGCCCACTACAATGAGCAGTTCTTC
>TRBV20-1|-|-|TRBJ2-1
CSARDGQEQFF
TGCAGTGCTAGAGATGGCCAAGAGCAGTTCTTC